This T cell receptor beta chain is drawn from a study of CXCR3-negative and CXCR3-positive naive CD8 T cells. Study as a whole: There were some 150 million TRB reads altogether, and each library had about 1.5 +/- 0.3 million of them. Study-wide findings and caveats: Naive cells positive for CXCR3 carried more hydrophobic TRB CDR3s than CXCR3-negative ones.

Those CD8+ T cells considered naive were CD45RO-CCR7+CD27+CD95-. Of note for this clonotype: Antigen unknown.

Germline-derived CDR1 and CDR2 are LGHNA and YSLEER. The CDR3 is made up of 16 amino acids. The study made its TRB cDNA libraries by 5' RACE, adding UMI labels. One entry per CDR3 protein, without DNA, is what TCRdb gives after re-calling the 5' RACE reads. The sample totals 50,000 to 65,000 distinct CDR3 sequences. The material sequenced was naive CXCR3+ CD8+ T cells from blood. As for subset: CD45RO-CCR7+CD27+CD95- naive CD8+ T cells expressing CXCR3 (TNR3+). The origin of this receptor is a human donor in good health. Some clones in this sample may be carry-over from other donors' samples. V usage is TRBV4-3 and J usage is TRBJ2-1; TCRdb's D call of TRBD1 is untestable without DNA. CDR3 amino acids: CASSQDRDIPGWEQFF.